This TCR beta chain was sequenced in a study of T cells in Graves' hyperthyroidism and ophthalmopathy. There were TCR beta CDR3 regions amplified from RNA transcripts. First-round RT-PCR targeting the TCR CDR3 was performed with the HTBI primer set. TCRdb processed the multiplex PCR reads anew with MiXCR; each CDR3 protein has one entry. Of about 340,000 distinct CDR3 sequences listed, 15% to 20% are singletons. From germline, CDR1 is KGHSH and CDR2 LQKENI. The CDR3 is made up of 14 amino acids. Germline trimming cut 6 bases from V and 8 bases from J; bases unmatched to any gene: 10. This sequence was found in a woman in her fifties or sixties with Graves' hyperthyroidism. The chain joins TRBV18 to TRBJ1-2; 9 bases agree with TRBD1. The sample taken for sequencing was blood. CDR3 sequence: CASSPPGQGLGYTF. In DNA, the CDR3 is TGTGCCAGCTCCCCCCCGGGACAGGGCTTAGGCTACACCTTC. The complete variable domain, with remaining parts taken from reference TRBV18 and TRBJ1-2, reads NAGVMQNPRHLVRRRGQEARLRCSPMKGHSHVYWYRQLPEEGLKFMVYLQKENIIDESGMPKERFSAEFPKEGPSILRIQQVVRGDSAAYFCASSPPGQGLGYTFGSGTRLTVV.